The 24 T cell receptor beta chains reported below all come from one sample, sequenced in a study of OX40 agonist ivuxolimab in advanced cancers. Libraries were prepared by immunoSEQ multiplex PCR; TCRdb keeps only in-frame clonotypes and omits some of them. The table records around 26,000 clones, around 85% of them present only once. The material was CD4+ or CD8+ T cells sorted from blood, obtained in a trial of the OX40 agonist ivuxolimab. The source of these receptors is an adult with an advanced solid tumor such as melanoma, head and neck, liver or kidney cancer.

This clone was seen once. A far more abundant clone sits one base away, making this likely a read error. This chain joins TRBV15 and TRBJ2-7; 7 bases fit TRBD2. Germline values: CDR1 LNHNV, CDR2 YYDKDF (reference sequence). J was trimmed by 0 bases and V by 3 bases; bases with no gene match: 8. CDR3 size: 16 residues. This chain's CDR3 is CATSSGVGGSSYEQYF. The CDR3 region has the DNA TGTGCCACCAGCAGTGGGGTGGGGGGGAGCTCCTACGAGCAGTACTTC.

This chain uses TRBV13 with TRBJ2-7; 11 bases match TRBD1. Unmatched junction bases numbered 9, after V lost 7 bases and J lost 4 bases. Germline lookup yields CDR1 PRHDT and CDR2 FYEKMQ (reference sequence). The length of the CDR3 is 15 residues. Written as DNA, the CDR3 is TGTGCCAGCATCCCCTGGGGGACAGGGGGGTACGAGCAGTACTTC. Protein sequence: CASIPWGTGGYEQYF.

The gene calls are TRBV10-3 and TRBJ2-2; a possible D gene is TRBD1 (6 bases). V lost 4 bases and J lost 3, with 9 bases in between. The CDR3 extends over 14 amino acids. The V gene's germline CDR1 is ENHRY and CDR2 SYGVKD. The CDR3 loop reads CAISAGTYTGELFF. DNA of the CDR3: TGTGCCATCAGTGCCGGGACATACACCGGGGAGCTGTTTTTT.

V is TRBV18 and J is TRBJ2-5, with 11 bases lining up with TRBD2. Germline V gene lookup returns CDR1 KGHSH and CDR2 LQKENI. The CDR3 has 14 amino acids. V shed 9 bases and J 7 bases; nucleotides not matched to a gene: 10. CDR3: CASRRLAGLRTQYF. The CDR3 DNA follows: TGTGCCAGTAGGAGACTAGCGGGATTGAGGACCCAGTACTTC.

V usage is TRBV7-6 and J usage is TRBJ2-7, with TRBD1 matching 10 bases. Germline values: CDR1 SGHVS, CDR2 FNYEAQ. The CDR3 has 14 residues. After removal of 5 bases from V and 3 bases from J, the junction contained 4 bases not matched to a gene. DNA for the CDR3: TGTGCCAGCAGCCCGGGACAGGGGTTCTACGAGCAGTACTTC. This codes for CASSPGQGFYEQYF.

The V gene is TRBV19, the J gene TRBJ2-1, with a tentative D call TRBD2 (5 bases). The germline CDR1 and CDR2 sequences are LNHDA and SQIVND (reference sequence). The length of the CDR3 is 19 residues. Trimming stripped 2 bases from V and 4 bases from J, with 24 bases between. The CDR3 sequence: CASSILGYRAGKGYNEQFF. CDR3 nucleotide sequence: TGTGCCAGTAGTATACTGGGCTACCGGGCCGGGAAAGGATACAATGAGCAGTTCTTC.

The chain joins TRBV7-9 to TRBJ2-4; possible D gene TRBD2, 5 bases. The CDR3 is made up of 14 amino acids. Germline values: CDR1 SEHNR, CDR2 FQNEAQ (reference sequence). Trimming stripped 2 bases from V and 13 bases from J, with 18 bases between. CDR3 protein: CASSLNFGINLQYF. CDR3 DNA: TGTGCCAGCAGCTTAAATTTCGGGATCAATTTACAGTACTTC. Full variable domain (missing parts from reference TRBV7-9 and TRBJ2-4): DTGVSQNPRHKITKRGQNVTFRCDPISEHNRLYWYRQTLGQGPEFLTYFQNEAQLEKSRLLSDRFSAERPKGSFSTLEIQRTEQGDSAMYLCASSLNFGINLQYFGAGTRLSVL.

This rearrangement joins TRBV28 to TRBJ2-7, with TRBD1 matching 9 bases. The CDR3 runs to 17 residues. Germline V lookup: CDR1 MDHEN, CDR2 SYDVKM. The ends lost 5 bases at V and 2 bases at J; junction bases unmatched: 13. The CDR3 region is CASSPMASDRGPYEQYF. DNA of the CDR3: TGTGCCAGCAGTCCCATGGCCTCGGACAGGGGCCCCTACGAGCAGTACTTC.

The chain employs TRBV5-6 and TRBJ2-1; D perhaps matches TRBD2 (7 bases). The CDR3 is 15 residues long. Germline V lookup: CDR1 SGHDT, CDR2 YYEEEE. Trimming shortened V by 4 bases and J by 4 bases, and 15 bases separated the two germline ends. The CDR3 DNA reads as TGTGCCAGCAGCCGCAGCGGGACACCGTACAATGAGCAGTTCTTC. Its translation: CASSRSGTPYNEQFF.

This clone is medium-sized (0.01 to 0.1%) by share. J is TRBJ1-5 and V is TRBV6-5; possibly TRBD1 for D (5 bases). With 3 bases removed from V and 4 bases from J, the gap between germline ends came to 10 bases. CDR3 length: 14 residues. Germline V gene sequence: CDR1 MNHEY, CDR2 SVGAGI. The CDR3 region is CASSYGAGNQPQHF. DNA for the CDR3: TGTGCCAGCAGTTATGGGGCAGGGAATCAGCCCCAGCATTTT.

This chain's CDR3 is CASSSWSGELFF. In DNA form, the CDR3 reads TGTGCCAGCAGTTCCTGGTCCGGGGAGCTGTTTTTT. This sequence joins TRBV6-5 and TRBJ2-2; D unresolved. CDR1 and CDR2 (germline): MNHEY, SVGAGI. The CDR3 sequence is 12 residues long. The ends were cut back, 4 bases at V and 6 bases at J, with 6 bases in the middle.

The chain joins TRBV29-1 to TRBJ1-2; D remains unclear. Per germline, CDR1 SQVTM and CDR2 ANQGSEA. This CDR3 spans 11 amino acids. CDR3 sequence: CTVRDFYGYTF. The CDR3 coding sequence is TGCACCGTCCGCGACTTTTATGGCTACACCTTC.

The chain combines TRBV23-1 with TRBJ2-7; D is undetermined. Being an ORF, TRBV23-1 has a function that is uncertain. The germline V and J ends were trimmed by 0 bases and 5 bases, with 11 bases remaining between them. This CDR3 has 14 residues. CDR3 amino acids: CASSQSLGSNEQYF. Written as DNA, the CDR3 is TGCGCCAGCAGTCAATCGTTGGGATCCAACGAGCAGTACTTC.

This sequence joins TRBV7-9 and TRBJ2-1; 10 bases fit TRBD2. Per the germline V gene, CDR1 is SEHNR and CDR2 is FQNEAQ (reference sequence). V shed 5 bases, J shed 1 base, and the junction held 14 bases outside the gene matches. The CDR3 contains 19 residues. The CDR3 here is CASSDPLAGADGSYNEQFF. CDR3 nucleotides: TGTGCCAGCAGCGATCCTCTAGCGGGAGCGGACGGGTCCTACAATGAGCAGTTCTTC.

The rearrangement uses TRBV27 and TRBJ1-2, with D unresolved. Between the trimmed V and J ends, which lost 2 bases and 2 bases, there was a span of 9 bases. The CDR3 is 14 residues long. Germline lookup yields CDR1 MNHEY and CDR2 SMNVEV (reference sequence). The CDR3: CASSLGLPNYGYTF. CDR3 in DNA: TGTGCCAGCAGTTTAGGCCTCCCCAACTATGGCTACACCTTC.

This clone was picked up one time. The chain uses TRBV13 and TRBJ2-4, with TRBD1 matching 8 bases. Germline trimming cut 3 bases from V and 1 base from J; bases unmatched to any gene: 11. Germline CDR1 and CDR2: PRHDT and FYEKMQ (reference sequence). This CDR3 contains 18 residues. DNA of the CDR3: TGTGCCAGCAGCTTGGGGACAGGAACCCTCCAGGCCAAAAACATTCAGTACTTC. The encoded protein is CASSLGTGTLQAKNIQYF. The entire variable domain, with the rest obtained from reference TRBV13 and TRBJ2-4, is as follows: AAGVIQSPRHLIKEKRETATLKCYPIPRHDTVYWYQQGPGQDPQFLISFYEKMQSDKGSIPDRFSAQQFSDYHSELNMSSLELGDSALYFCASSLGTGTLQAKNIQYFGAGTRLSVL.

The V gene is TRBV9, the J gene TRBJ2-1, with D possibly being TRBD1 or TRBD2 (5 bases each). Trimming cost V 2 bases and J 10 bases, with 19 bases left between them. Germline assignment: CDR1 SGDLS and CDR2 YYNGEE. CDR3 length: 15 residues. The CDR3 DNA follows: TGTGCCAGCAGCGTTACGACGGGACCATCGGACGAGCAGTTCTTC. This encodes CASSVTTGPSDEQFF.

The CDR3 DNA sequence: TGTGCCAGCAGCTTAGGGACACCCTACGAGCAGTACTTC. It is translated as CASSLGTPYEQYF. J is TRBJ2-7 and V is TRBV7-9, with D perhaps matching TRBD1 (5 bases). CDR1 SEHNR and CDR2 FQNEAQ come from the germline V gene (reference sequence). V lost 1 base, J lost 2 bases, and 6 bases lay in between. There are 13 residues in the CDR3.

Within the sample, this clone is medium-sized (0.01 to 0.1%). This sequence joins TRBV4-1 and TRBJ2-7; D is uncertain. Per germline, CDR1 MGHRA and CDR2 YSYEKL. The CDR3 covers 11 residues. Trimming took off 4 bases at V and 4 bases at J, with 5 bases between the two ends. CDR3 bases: TGCGCCAGCAGCCCCGGGTACGAGCAGTACTTC. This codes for CASSPGYEQYF.

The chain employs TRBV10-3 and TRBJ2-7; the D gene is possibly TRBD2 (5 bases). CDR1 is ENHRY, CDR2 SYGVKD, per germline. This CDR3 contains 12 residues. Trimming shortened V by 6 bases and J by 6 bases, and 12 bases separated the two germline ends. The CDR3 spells CAIRGPGVEQYF. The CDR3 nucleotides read TGTGCCATCAGGGGCCCCGGGGTCGAGCAGTACTTC.

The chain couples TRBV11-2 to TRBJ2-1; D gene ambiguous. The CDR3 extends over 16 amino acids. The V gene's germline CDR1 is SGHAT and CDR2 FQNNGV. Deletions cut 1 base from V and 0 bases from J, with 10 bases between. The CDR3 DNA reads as TGTGCCAGCAGCTTAGGCTTCAGCTCCTCCTACAATGAGCAGTTCTTC. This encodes CASSLGFSSSYNEQFF.

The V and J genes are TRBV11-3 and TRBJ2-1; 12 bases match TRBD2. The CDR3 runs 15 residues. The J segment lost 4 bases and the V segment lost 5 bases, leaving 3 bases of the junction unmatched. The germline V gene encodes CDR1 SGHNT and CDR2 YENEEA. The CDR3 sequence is CASSLTSGRYNEQFF. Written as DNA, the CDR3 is TGTGCCAGCAGCCTAACTAGCGGGAGGTACAATGAGCAGTTCTTC. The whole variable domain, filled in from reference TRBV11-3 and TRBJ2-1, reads EAGVVQSPRYKIIEKKQPVAFWCNPISGHNTLYWYLQNLGQGPELLIRYENEEAVDDSQLPKDRFSAERLKGVDSTLKIQPAELGDSAVYLCASSLTSGRYNEQFFGPGTRLTVL.

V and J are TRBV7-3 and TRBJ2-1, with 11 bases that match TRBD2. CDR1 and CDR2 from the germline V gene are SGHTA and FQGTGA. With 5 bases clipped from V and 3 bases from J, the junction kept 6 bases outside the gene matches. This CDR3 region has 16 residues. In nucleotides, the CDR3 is TGTGCCAGCAGCCCAACCGGGACTAGCGGCTACAATGAGCAGTTCTTC. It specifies CASSPTGTSGYNEQFF.

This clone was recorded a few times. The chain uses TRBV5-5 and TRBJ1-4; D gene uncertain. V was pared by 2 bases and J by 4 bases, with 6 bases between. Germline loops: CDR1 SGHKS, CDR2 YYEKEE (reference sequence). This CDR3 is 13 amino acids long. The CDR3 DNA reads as TGTGCCAGCAGCTTACAGAGTAATGAAAAACTGTTTTTT. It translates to CASSLQSNEKLFF.